The rows below give T cell receptor beta chains drawn from one sample of a study of T-cell reconstitution after alpha-beta-depleted transplantation in children. TCRdb re-called the PCR reads with MiXCR, one entry per CDR3 protein. Of 250,000 to 350,000 distinct CDR3 sequences in the sample, around 25% are singletons; the top ten hold approximately 11%. The starting material was PBMCs, mostly from graft donor cells, obtained 180 days after TCRalphabeta/CD19-depleted stem cell transplant. Receptors were obtained from a male patient aged 10 to 17 who had a stem cell transplant for acute lymphoblastic leukemia, so the T cells may come from the graft donor. Both conserved end residues are part of each CDR3.

>TRBV7-6
CASSSGPATYEQYF
>TRBV18
CASSRYGNYGYTF
>TRBV12-3/TRBV12-4
CASSLNQPQHF
>TRBV6-2/TRBV6-3
CASSYSGFFEQYF
>TRBV7-3
CASSFGAGSSYEQYF
>TRBV3-1
CASSRLFLASSYNEQFF
>TRBV6-1
CASRPSGTSGYHEQYF
>TRBV6-2/TRBV6-3
CASSYWLAGSYEQYF
>TRBV11-1
CASSLTPGQGNPNTEAFF
>TRBV5-1
CASSLLTRKVNEQFF
>TRBV27
CASSLSISGYYEQYF
>TRBV18
CASSQGAGLLGEAFF
>TRBV29-1
CSVADLWETQYF
>TRBV5-1
CASSFQILNTEAFF
>TRBV29-1
CSVEDWGAYEQYF
>TRBV5-1
CASSFGMETQYF
>TRBV9
CASSVDGISGQETQYF
>TRBV3-1
CASSWSSYNSPLHF
>TRBV29-1
CSVDGEGARGNTEAFF
>TRBV19
CASSIGGSAYNEQFF
>TRBV5-1
CASSLWAGGQETQYF
>TRBV7-2
CASSLWGPKGTTEAFF
>TRBV6-1
CASNSIYEQYF
>TRBV5-6
CASSLSSGRYYEQYF
>TRBV4-1
CASRAFYSVGSYEQYF
>TRBV11-2
CASSQLSSYNEQFF
>TRBV7-2
CASRIAGGPTDTQYF
>TRBV7-3
CASSLAGGTGEQYF
>TRBV12-3/TRBV12-4
CASRWTGPNEQFF
>TRBV6-1
CASSPPPQRDTQYF
>TRBV25-1
CASRQGTGELFF
>TRBV7-9
CASSFSTGGPYEQYF
>TRBV5-1
CASSSGTPTDTQYF
>TRBV5-5
CASSQMGGYEKLFF
>TRBV5-1
CASSLLIAGGLRSYEQYF
>TRBV3-1
CASSQDHESGDTQYF
>TRBV5-1
CASSPLGLHYEQYF
>TRBV5-1
CASSFSDLPETQYF
>TRBV12-3/TRBV12-4
CASSPNGGSTEAFF
>TRBV7-9
CASSVRGKSSYNEQFF
>TRBV27
CASSLTSLPDTQYF
>TRBV7-7
CASSYTDYNEQFF
>TRBV20-1
CSAQLAGKLAGETQYF
>TRBV5-1
CASSLVGFTGELFF
>TRBV20-1
CSARDWRTRHQETQYF
>TRBV27
CASSFSGGPQHF
>TRBV6-2/TRBV6-3
CASSYSGLAGELNYTDTQYF
>TRBV5-1
CASSLCRDSPAYEQYF
>TRBV29-1
CSGGVAGAHEQYF
>TRBV12-3/TRBV12-4
CASSPGQGWTGELFF
>TRBV5-1
CASSLVSSAYEQYF
>TRBV5-1
CASSHLAGPFDEQFF
>TRBV5-1
CASSFDTVYGYTF
>TRBV7-2
CASSLDTYWGNQPQHF
>TRBV20-1
CSAPGLAGAFRNNEQFF
>TRBV29-1
CSVAGKLTDTQYF
>TRBV10-3
CAISVGAGNTIYF
>TRBV3-1
CASSPIPGLSYEQYF
>TRBV12-3/TRBV12-4
CASSPQPLASSYNEQFF
>TRBV11-2
CASSHVGVYEQYF